The clone carrying this T cell receptor beta chain was seen many times. The sample belongs to a study of Graves' ophthalmopathy and Graves' hyperthyroidism. Background on the study: Sampling took place at initial diagnosis, with peripheral blood obtained before any treatment.

Scientists amplified the TCR beta CDR3 regions from RNA transcripts. In the first round, RT-PCR was carried out with HTBI primers, and a multiplex PCR formed the second round. TCRdb recomputed calls from the multiplex PCR reads with MiXCR, one row per CDR3 protein. The sample lists 450,000 or so distinct CDR3 sequences; around 14% were seen once. Among the exclusions were patients with other autoimmune diseases, uncontrolled infections, pregnancy or lactation. CDR3 size: 16 residues. Germline V gene data show CDR1 as MNHNS and CDR2 as SASEGT. Trimming removed 1 base at V and 0 bases at J, with 10 bases between.

J is TRBJ1-5 and V is TRBV6-1; possible D gene TRBD1, 6 bases. This TCR was recovered from a woman aged 25 to 45 with Graves' ophthalmopathy. Sequenced input: blood. The CDR3 protein is CASSEVYRASNQPQHF. As DNA, the CDR3 is TGTGCCAGCAGTGAAGTTTACAGGGCTAGCAATCAGCCCCAGCATTTT.